The 3 T cell receptor beta chains given below trace back to one sample, sequenced in a study of blood T cell repertoires in COVID-19. The method was immunoSEQ multiplex PCR; TCRdb's version includes in-frame clones alone and lacks a portion of them. This sample has some 250,000 clones, with 84% found just once. The material sequenced was peripheral blood. The receptors here all came from a man aged 55-75 years with acute or convalescent COVID-19.

J is TRBJ2-7 and V is TRBV7-3, with D tentatively TRBD1 (5 bases). The V gene's germline CDR1 is SGHTA and CDR2 FQGTGA. The V end was cut by 1 base, the J end by 1 base, with 8 bases between. There are 14 residues in the CDR3. The CDR3 protein is CASSLNQGSYEQYF. The CDR3 DNA reads TGTGCCAGCAGCTTAAATCAGGGATCCTACGAGCAGTACTTC.

The chain employs TRBV5-4 and TRBJ1-1; D is possibly TRBD1 (6 bases). The CDR3 consists of 17 residues. With 4 bases removed from V and 0 bases from J, the gap between germline ends came to 19 bases. Germline values: CDR1 SGHNT, CDR2 YYREEE (reference sequence). The CDR3 nucleotides are TGTGCCAGCAGCCTTTCCCGGGGTGGACAGCTGAACACTGAAGCTTTCTTT. Translating it yields CASSLSRGGQLNTEAFF. The variable domain in full, completed from reference TRBV5-4 and TRBJ1-1, reads ETGVTQSPTHLIKTRGQQVTLRCSSQSGHNTVSWYQQALGQGPQFIFQYYREEENGRGNFPPRFSGLQFPNYSSELNVNALELDDSALYLCASSLSRGGQLNTEAFFGQGTRLTVV.

The chain carries TRBV9 and TRBJ2-2, with D perhaps matching TRBD2 (7 bases). Germline V gene sequence: CDR1 SGDLS, CDR2 YYNGEE. The length of the CDR3 is 16 residues. The ends were cut back, 7 bases at V and 5 bases at J, with 21 bases in the middle. CDR3: CASGLWGGAGTGELFF. In DNA, the CDR3 is TGTGCCAGCGGCCTGTGGGGGGGCGCGGGGACCGGGGAGCTGTTTTTT.